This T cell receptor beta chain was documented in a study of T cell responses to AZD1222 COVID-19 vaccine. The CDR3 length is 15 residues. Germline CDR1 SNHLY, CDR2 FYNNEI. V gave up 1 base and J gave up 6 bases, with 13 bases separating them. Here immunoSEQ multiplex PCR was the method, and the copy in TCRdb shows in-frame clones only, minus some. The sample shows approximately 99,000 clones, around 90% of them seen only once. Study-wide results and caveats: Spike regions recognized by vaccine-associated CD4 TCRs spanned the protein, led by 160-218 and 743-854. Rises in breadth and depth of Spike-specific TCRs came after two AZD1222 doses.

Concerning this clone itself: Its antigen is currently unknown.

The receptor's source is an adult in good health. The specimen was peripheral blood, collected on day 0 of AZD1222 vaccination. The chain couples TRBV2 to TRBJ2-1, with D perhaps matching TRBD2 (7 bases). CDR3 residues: CASSEVAGAFNEQFF. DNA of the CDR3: TGTGCCAGCAGTGAAGTCGCGGGGGCCTTCAATGAGCAGTTCTTC.